The text below deals with one T cell receptor beta chain. What this receptor recognizes is not known. No qualities accompany the bases; no much larger clone lies one base away. The data originate from a study of vaccination and CD4 T cells after COVID-19 (dated by TCRdb to 2021 to 2024). Notes on the research overall: Convalescent patients had a positive SARS-CoV-2 result on nasal swab PCR, and of these patients, 8 or 9 had mild disease and one had severe disease. Post-COVID blood samples from convalescent patients were collected a median of around 110 days after diagnosis, with a range of about 35 to 161 days. As controls, cultures received a CEFX viral epitope pool (the positive control), an HIV-1 Nef peptide pool (the negative control), or no peptide at all. Participants got two doses of the Pfizer-BioNTech BNT162b2 vaccine (n=8) or two doses of the Moderna mRNA-1273 vaccine (n=2). The spike-specific CD4+ TCR repertoire was compared before and after mRNA vaccination in over 9 COVID-19 convalescent patients and a few infection-naive healthy vaccine recipients. Post-vaccine blood samples were obtained a median of about 77 days after the second vaccine dose, with a range of about 14 to 250 days. The cultures were stimulated with overlapping spike peptide pools from SARS-CoV-2 and from the common cold coronaviruses HCoV-NL63, HCoV-OC43 and HCoV-229E. The convalescent cohort included six males and four females, with two Hispanic individuals, seven Caucasians, two Asians and one multiracial person.

Study-wide conclusions, independent of this receptor: The study included relatively few convalescent patients and did not analyze early timepoints after natural infection. Of the vaccine-specific clones found in convalescent patients, nearly all (304 of 307) were mono-reactive for SARS-CoV-2 spike instead of being cross-reactive with common cold coronaviruses. In convalescent patients, a median 86.3% of post-vaccine SARS-CoV-2-reactive clones were detected only after vaccination, and vaccine-specific priming was suggested by this finding. Although the median number of SARS-CoV-2-reactive clonotypes went up from fewer than 25 after infection to some 40 after vaccination, the increase was not significant.

Libraries came from PCR. DNA from cultured CD4+ T cells underwent TCR sequencing with the Oncomine TCR Beta short-read assay at the Johns Hopkins FTIC core. The QIAamp micro DNA kit was used to extract genomic DNA from the cultured CD4+ T cells. Oncomine TCR Beta libraries from cultured CD4+ T cells were pooled with unique dual indexes and sequenced on an Illumina iSeq 100. As for the authors' bioinformatics: Non-productive sequences were removed, and CDR3s not starting with C, not ending with F or W, or shorter than 7 amino acids were discarded. The MANAFEST web application identified antigen-specific clonotypes by comparing peptide-stimulated wells against reference wells and other culture wells. For a clone to be called positive, the clone needed an FDR below 0.05, an odds ratio above 5, and a productive frequency above 0.1% in at least two of three replicate wells. A clonotype was classed as cross-reactive if the clonotype showed significant expansion both in SARS-CoV-2 spike wells and in at least one common cold coronavirus spike condition. Levenshtein distances (stringdist) and unrooted phylogenetic trees (ape) in R version 3.6.1 were used to assess CDR3 homology. TCRdb ran its own pipeline on the public reads, namely fastp trimming at Q25 and MiXCR clone calling, and kept in-frame beta chains. Each CDR3 protein gets just one entry, which takes the most common genes and DNA from the rows behind it. The V and J calls here are based on TCRdb, not the publication. In this sample the table shows some 20,000 distinct CDR3 sequences, 55% to 70% of which occur a single time. Approximately 9% of the sample comes from the top ten.

The junction shows trimming of 3 bases on V and 1 base on J, and the gene matches do not reach 8 bases of it. Taken from the germline V gene (reference sequence), the CDR1 and CDR2 loops are DFQATT and SNEGSKA. The CDR3, cysteine through phenylalanine, is 15 amino acids long. Only the CDR3 DNA stays, 45 bases, in frame from base 1. The treatment or condition label, as the study defines it: roughly nine-day PBMC culture with coronavirus spike peptide pools or control peptides (ViraFEST assay). To expand antigen-specific T cells with peptide pools and then pick out the expanded clonotypes through TCR sequencing, the study relied on the ViraFEST assay. The convalescent patients' positive SARS-CoV-2 PCR tests were from March to December 2020, which was before the Alpha, Beta and Delta variants emerged in the United States. Each well held 2.1 million or so PBMCs cultured in IMDM containing approximately 5% human AB serum and approximately 9.4 IU/ml IL-2, with 8 to 10 ug/ml peptide pools added. Half of the culture medium was replaced with fresh IL-2-containing medium on days 3 and 7. Once the cells had been in culture for around ten days, the EasySep CD4+ T cell isolation kit was used to isolate CD4+ T cells by negative selection. Ficoll-Paque Plus gradient centrifugation was used to isolate PBMCs from whole blood, and the isolated PBMCs were then either used fresh or cryopreserved at -140C. In general, triplicate wells were set up for every culture condition.

The chain is made from TRBV20-1 and TRBJ2-7, with 8 bases matching TRBD1. The clonotype originates from a human donor who had recovered from COVID-19. Material: CD4+ T cells from blood, cultured in vitro, obtained after SARS-CoV-2 vaccination. The CDR3 sequence is CSASLGTGVSYEQYF. At the DNA level, the sequence is TGCAGTGCTAGTTTGGGGACAGGAGTTTCCTACGAGCAGTACTTC.